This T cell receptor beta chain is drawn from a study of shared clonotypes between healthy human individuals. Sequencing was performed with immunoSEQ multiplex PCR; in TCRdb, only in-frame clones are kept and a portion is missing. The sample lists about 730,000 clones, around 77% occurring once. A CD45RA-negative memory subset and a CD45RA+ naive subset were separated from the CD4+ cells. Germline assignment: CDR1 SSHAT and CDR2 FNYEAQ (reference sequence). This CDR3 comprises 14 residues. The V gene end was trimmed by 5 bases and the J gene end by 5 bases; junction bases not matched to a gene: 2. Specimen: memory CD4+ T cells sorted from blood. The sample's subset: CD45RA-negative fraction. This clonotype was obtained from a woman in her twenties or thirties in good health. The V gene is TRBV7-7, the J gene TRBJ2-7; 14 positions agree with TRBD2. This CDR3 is CASSTGLAGDEQYF. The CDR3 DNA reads TGTGCCAGCAGCACGGGACTAGCGGGAGACGAGCAGTACTTC.